The 27 T cell receptor beta chains below were found in one sample sequenced in a study of blood T cell repertoires in COVID-19. Using immunoSEQ multiplex PCR, the repertoire was profiled, and TCRdb retains in-frame clones only, with some absent. Among 250,000 or so clones listed, 86% were seen once. Sequenced material: PBMCs or T cells enriched from blood (not recorded which). These receptors came from a woman aged 50 to 65 who had recovered from COVID-19.

The J gene is TRBJ1-4, the V gene TRBV27, with TRBD1 identical over 7 bases. This CDR3 is 17 amino acids long. Germline assignment: CDR1 MNHEY and CDR2 SMNVEV (reference sequence). After removal of 1 base from V and 5 bases from J, the junction contained 10 bases not matched to a gene. As DNA, the CDR3 is TGTGCCAGCAGTTTATTGACAGGGCCAGGGGTAAATGAAAAACTGTTTTTT. It translates to CASSLLTGPGVNEKLFF.

The J gene is TRBJ1-2, the V gene TRBV9; TRBD1 aligns across 9 bases. V lost 5 bases to trimming and J lost 4 bases; unmatched junction nucleotides: 12. This CDR3 contains 16 residues. CDR1 is SGDLS, CDR2 YYNGEE, per germline. The CDR3 sequence: CASRRSPGQGIYGYTF. In DNA form, the CDR3 reads TGTGCCAGCAGACGATCTCCGGGACAGGGAATCTATGGCTACACCTTC.

The J gene is TRBJ2-3, the V gene TRBV6-5, with TRBD2 matching 9 bases. Germline CDR1 MNHEY, CDR2 SVGAGI. The CDR3 spans 15 residues. V lost 6 bases to trimming and J lost 5 bases; unmatched junction nucleotides: 9. In DNA, the CDR3 is TGTGCCAGCAGGGACTGGCGGGGGGGCGGAGATACGCAGTATTTT. Its protein product is CASRDWRGGGDTQYF.

The gene calls are TRBV7-9 and TRBJ2-3; no reliable D call. This CDR3 region has 17 residues. V was pared by 1 base and J by 2 bases, with 16 bases between. Germline V gene lookup returns CDR1 SEHNR and CDR2 FQNEAQ (reference sequence). CDR3 DNA sequence: TGTGCCAGCAGCTTAGTCTCCGTCCACAGTAACACAGATACGCAGTATTTT. Translating gives CASSLVSVHSNTDTQYF.

The V and J genes are TRBV27 and TRBJ1-1; D might be TRBD1 (5 bases). This CDR3 spans 16 amino acids. CDR1 MNHEY and CDR2 SMNVEV come from the germline V gene (reference sequence). V dropped 3 bases and J dropped 2 bases, with 16 bases sitting between them. Here the CDR3 reads CASSFRRHQGNTEAFF. The DNA for the CDR3 is TGTGCCAGCAGTTTCCGTCGGCACCAGGGAAACACTGAAGCTTTCTTT.

The chain carries TRBV28 and TRBJ2-7; 8 nucleotides match TRBD1. The trim removed 8 bases at V and 2 bases at J, leaving 11 bases unmatched. The CDR3 spans 15 residues. The germline V gene encodes CDR1 MDHEN and CDR2 SYDVKM. CDR3 residues: CASVTSDRATYEQYF. The CDR3 coding sequence is TGTGCCAGCGTAACTTCGGACAGGGCCACCTACGAGCAGTACTTC.

This chain connects TRBV7-6 to TRBJ1-1; tentatively, D is TRBD1 (6 bases). Trimming shortened V by 2 bases and J by 0 bases, and 10 bases separated the two germline ends. The CDR3 runs 15 residues. Germline CDR1 SGHVS, CDR2 FNYEAQ. For the CDR3, the DNA is TGTGCCAGCAGCTTATATGACAGGATGAACACTGAAGCTTTCTTT. Protein sequence: CASSLYDRMNTEAFF.

The chain recombines TRBV11-2 with TRBJ2-5; D is perhaps TRBD2 (7 bases). This CDR3 is 16 amino acids long. Germline lookup yields CDR1 SGHAT and CDR2 FQNNGV. Between the trimmed V and J ends, which lost 0 bases and 1 base, there was a span of 12 bases. CDR3 region: CASSLEQGGGQETQYF. CDR3 coding DNA: TGTGCCAGCAGCTTAGAACAGGGAGGGGGCCAAGAGACCCAGTACTTC.

The V gene is TRBV6-5, the J gene TRBJ2-3; D is possibly TRBD2 (6 bases). V was pared by 2 bases and J by 1 base, with 10 bases between. The CDR3 is 15 amino acids. Germline CDR1 reads MNHEY; CDR2 reads SVGAGI. The CDR3 is CASSYGGARTDTQYF. The CDR3 DNA is TGTGCCAGCAGTTACGGCGGGGCTCGCACAGATACGCAGTATTTT.

The V call is TRBV18, the J call TRBJ1-1; D is undetermined. Per germline, CDR1 KGHSH and CDR2 LQKENI. This CDR3 spans 13 amino acids. Trimming took off 6 bases at V and 1 base at J, with 9 bases between the two ends. CDR3 sequence reads: CASSDSQNTEAFF. The CDR3 region has the DNA TGTGCCAGCTCGGACTCCCAGAACACTGAAGCTTTCTTT. Based on the CDR3 plus reference TRBV18 and TRBJ1-1, the full variable domain is NAGVMQNPRHLVRRRGQEARLRCSPMKGHSHVYWYRQLPEEGLKFMVYLQKENIIDESGMPKERFSAEFPKEGPSILRIQQVVRGDSAAYFCASSDSQNTEAFFGQGTRLTVV.

The gene calls are TRBV5-8 and TRBJ1-5; 7 nucleotides line up with TRBD1. This CDR3 has 13 residues. CDR1 and CDR2 (germline): SGHTS, YDEGEE. After removal of 0 bases from V and 7 bases from J, the junction contained 1 base not matched to a gene. CDR3 nucleotides: TGTGCCAGCAGCTTGGTACAGGGGCAGCCCCAGCATTTT. Its translation is CASSLVQGQPQHF. Drawing the rest from reference TRBV5-8 and TRBJ1-5, the complete variable domain is EAGVTQSPTHLIKTRGQQATLRCSPISGHTSVYWYQQALGLGLQFLLWYDEGEERNRGNFPPRFSGRQFPNYSSELNVNALELEDSALYLCASSLVQGQPQHFGDGTRLSIL.

The genes are TRBV6-2 or TRBV6-3 and TRBJ2-7, with a tentative D call TRBD1 (5 bases). CDR3 length equals 15 residues. The germline gives CDR1 MNHEY, CDR2 SVGEGT. With 0 bases removed from V and 5 bases from J, the gap between germline ends came to 14 bases. CDR3 amino acids: CASSYSGPAPNEQYF. DNA of the CDR3: TGTGCCAGCAGTTACTCGGGGCCAGCCCCCAACGAGCAGTACTTC.

The chain has TRBV28 and TRBJ2-5, with TRBD2 identical over 11 bases. V was clipped by 4 bases and J by 5 bases; unmatched bases: 9. The CDR3 spans 16 residues. Germline CDR1 and CDR2: MDHEN and SYDVKM. CDR3 DNA: TGTGCCAGCAGTTCTGGGACTAGCGGACCCCGGGAGACCCAGTACTTC. Translating gives CASSSGTSGPRETQYF.

The rearrangement uses TRBV7-6 and TRBJ1-1; TRBD1 is a possible D gene (6 bases). V was cut by 5 bases and J by 0 bases, with 10 bases left in between. This CDR3 is 14 amino acids long. Germline-derived CDR1 and CDR2 are SGHVS and FNYEAQ. CDR3: CASSPQGLNTEAFF. The DNA for the CDR3 is TGTGCCAGCAGCCCCCAGGGGTTGAACACTGAAGCTTTCTTT.

This clone was recorded once. The J gene is TRBJ1-6, the V gene TRBV2, with 8 bases that match TRBD1. From germline, CDR1 is SNHLY and CDR2 FYNNEI. The J segment lost 9 bases and the V segment lost 5 bases, leaving 9 bases of the junction unmatched. This CDR3 comprises 15 residues. The CDR3 is CASSRQGSEGSPLHF. The DNA for the CDR3 is TGTGCCAGCAGTAGACAGGGGTCGGAAGGTTCACCCCTCCACTTT.

The genes are TRBV28 and TRBJ2-1; 7 positions match TRBD1. V was pared by 6 bases and J by 7 bases, with 12 bases of the junction left unmatched. The CDR3 runs to 15 residues. Per the germline V gene, CDR1 is MDHEN and CDR2 is SYDVKM. This CDR3 reads CASSKTGLVVNEQFF. In nucleotides, the CDR3 is TGTGCCAGCAGCAAGACAGGGTTGGTAGTGAATGAGCAGTTCTTC.

The chain is built from TRBV7-6 and TRBJ2-3; 8 bases are a match to TRBD2. Germline values: CDR1 SGHVS, CDR2 FNYEAQ. J lost 2 bases, V lost 5 bases, and 18 bases had no gene match. The CDR3 sequence is 19 residues long. The chain's CDR3 is CASSPRPAAGELVTDTQYF. The CDR3 nucleotides are TGTGCCAGCAGCCCTAGGCCGGCAGCGGGGGAGCTAGTCACAGATACGCAGTATTTT.

The chain is built from TRBV9 and TRBJ1-5; TRBD1 might be the D (5 bases). The germline gives CDR1 SGDLS, CDR2 YYNGEE. The CDR3 is 15 residues long. Trimming pared 2 bases from V and 0 bases from J, leaving 9 bases between. Written as DNA, the CDR3 is TGTGCCAGCAGCGTGGGGGGGAATAGCAATCAGCCCCAGCATTTT. The encoded protein is CASSVGGNSNQPQHF.

J is TRBJ1-5 and V is TRBV12-3 or TRBV12-4; unclear D gene. CDR3 length: 13 amino acids. V was trimmed by 2 bases and J by 6 bases, leaving 8 bases between them. The DNA for the CDR3 is TGTGCCAGCAGTTTAAGAGGGTTTCAGCCCCAGCATTTT. This sequence encodes CASSLRGFQPQHF.

V and J are TRBV7-3 and TRBJ1-1; no firm D call. Trimming stripped 3 bases from V and 4 bases from J, with 9 bases between. This CDR3 spans 13 amino acids. CDR1 is SGHTA and CDR2 is FQGTGA in the germline V gene. The CDR3 sequence: CASSFGWATEAFF. The CDR3, as DNA: TGTGCCAGCAGCTTTGGTTGGGCCACTGAAGCTTTCTTT. The full variable domain, completed using reference TRBV7-3 and TRBJ1-1, is GAGVSQTPSNKVTEKGKYVELRCDPISGHTALYWYRQSLGQGPEFLIYFQGTGAADDSGLPNDRFFAVRPEGSVSTLKIQRTERGDSAVYLCASSFGWATEAFFGQGTRLTVV.

The V call is TRBV30, the J call TRBJ1-1; maybe TRBD1 (6 bases). The CDR3 loop spans 16 amino acids. Deletions cut 3 bases from V and 1 base from J, with 18 bases between. Germline values: CDR1 GTSNPN, CDR2 SVGIG (reference sequence). CDR3 bases: TGTGCCTGGAGCGACCTGGGACAAATTAAGAACACTGAAGCTTTCTTT. Its translation is CAWSDLGQIKNTEAFF.

The sample holds one count of this clone. The gene calls are TRBV19 and TRBJ2-1, with D perhaps matching TRBD1 (6 bases). Trimming stripped 3 bases from V and 7 bases from J, with 13 bases between. This CDR3 is 14 amino acids long. Looked up from germline, CDR1 is LNHDA and CDR2 is SQIVND (reference sequence). The CDR3 region is CASSIAGVRNEQFF. Written as DNA, the CDR3 is TGTGCCAGTAGTATTGCAGGGGTAAGGAATGAGCAGTTCTTC. Full variable domain (remainder filled in from reference TRBV19 and TRBJ2-1): DGGITQSPKYLFRKEGQNVTLSCEQNLNHDAMYWYRQDPGQGLRLIYYSQIVNDFQKGDIAEGYSVSREKKESFPLTVTSAQKNPTAFYLCASSIAGVRNEQFFGPGTRLTVL.

This chain connects TRBV20-1 to TRBJ2-3, with no clear D. The CDR3 is 11 residues long. Germline CDR1 reads DFQATT; CDR2 reads SNEGSKA (reference sequence). Between the trimmed V and J ends, which lost 3 bases and 4 bases, there was a span of 5 bases. The chain's CDR3 is CSARSADTQYF. The DNA for the CDR3 is TGCAGTGCTAGGTCGGCAGATACGCAGTATTTT.

The chain carries TRBV29-1 and TRBJ2-3; tentatively, D is TRBD2 (5 bases). The CDR3 extends over 15 amino acids. Germline CDR1 SQVTM, CDR2 ANQGSEA. Between the trimmed V and J ends, which lost 2 bases and 1 base, there was a span of 13 bases. CDR3 in DNA: TGCAGCGTTGAACGGGGAGAACGAGGCACAGATACGCAGTATTTT. This codes for CSVERGERGTDTQYF.

The chain employs TRBV15 and TRBJ1-5, with 9 bases that match TRBD1. The germline V gene has CDR1 LNHNV and CDR2 YYDKDF (reference sequence). CDR3 length: 16 residues. The ends lost 6 bases at V and 4 bases at J; junction bases unmatched: 10. The CDR3 here is CATRARGQGENQPQHF. CDR3 in DNA: TGTGCCACCAGAGCCAGGGGACAGGGAGAAAATCAGCCCCAGCATTTT.

The chain is built from TRBV6-5 and TRBJ2-2; D is perhaps TRBD2 (5 bases). Germline V CDR1 and CDR2: MNHEY, SVGAGI. V gave up 2 bases and J gave up 6 bases, with 13 bases separating them. The CDR3 length is 15 residues. Written as DNA, the CDR3 is TGTGCCAGCAGTTACGAACTAGGCGGCGCCGGGGAGCTGTTTTTT. Translation: CASSYELGGAGELFF.

The CDR3 is CASSQEKRGGRYEQYF. CDR3 sequence (DNA): TGCGCCAGCAGCCAAGAAAAGCGGGGGGGCCGTTACGAGCAGTACTTC. The chain is built from TRBV4-1 and TRBJ2-7, with 10 bases aligning to TRBD2. This CDR3 is built from 16 residues. The germline V gene has CDR1 MGHRA and CDR2 YSYEKL. Trimming took 0 bases from V and 4 from J; bases not matched to a gene: 6.